This T cell receptor (beta chain) was captured by sequencing in a study of shared clonotypes between healthy human individuals. Overall study context: Used for every donor were three CD4 naive, three CD4 memory, two CD8 naive and one CD8 memory plate.

As for this clone: Its antigen is not identified.

Germline CDR1 is LNHNV and CDR2 is YYDKDF (reference sequence). The CDR3 spans 15 residues. The ends lost 6 bases at V and 6 bases at J; junction bases unmatched: 8. The protocol was immunoSEQ multiplex PCR, while the TCRdb copy is restricted to in-frame clones and leaves out a portion. The sample holds fewer than 1.4 million clones, 75% to 85% seen once. A CD45RA+ naive subset and a CD45RA-negative memory subset were split from CD4+ cells. Study outcomes and limitations: Unshared clonotypes carried lower generation probabilities than those common to all four donors.

The sample consisted of memory CD4+ T cells from PBMCs. As to subset: CD45RA-negative fraction. The receptor was derived from a man younger than 35 in good health. Some clones in this sample may be carry-over from other donors' samples. J is TRBJ2-3 and V is TRBV15; 11 nucleotides align to TRBD2. The CDR3 is CATSRLAGNEDTQYF. The CDR3, as DNA: TGTGCCACCAGTAGACTAGCGGGAAATGAGGATACGCAGTATTTT.